A single sample is the source of the 5 T cell receptor beta chains below, sequenced in a study of blood T cell repertoires in COVID-19. TCRdb's table, derived via immunoSEQ multiplex PCR, lists solely in-frame clones and lacks some. The table records some 65,000 clones, more than 90% of them present only once. Sequenced sample: peripheral blood. These receptors originate from a man in his sixties with acute or convalescent COVID-19.

V and J are TRBV10-1 and TRBJ2-3; the D is unclear. The CDR3 contains 14 residues. Germline CDR1 WNHNN, CDR2 SYGVQD (reference sequence). Trimming left V 2 bases short and J 4 bases short, with 10 bases between. The CDR3 DNA reads TGCGCCAGCAGTGAGGAGGTCCCCCCAGATACGCAGTATTTT. Translation gives CASSEEVPPDTQYF.

This clone has only one observation. This chain uses TRBV6-4 with TRBJ1-6; 8 bases fit TRBD1. This CDR3 spans 15 amino acids. Trimming cost V 10 bases and J 7 bases; bases outside gene matches: 12. Per germline, CDR1 MRHNA and CDR2 SNTAGT. The CDR3 DNA follows: TGTGCCACTCTCGGACAGGGCTGGAGAAATTCACCCCTCCACTTT. Protein: CATLGQGWRNSPLHF.

J is TRBJ1-1 and V is TRBV2; D gene uncertain. In germline, CDR1 is SNHLY, CDR2 FYNNEI. The CDR3 totals 13 residues. The V end lost 6 bases, the J end lost 6 bases, and 14 bases lay between the germline ends. CDR3 sequence: CASRLEGRAEAFF. The CDR3 nucleotides are TGTGCCAGCAGATTAGAGGGAAGGGCTGAAGCTTTCTTT.

The rearrangement joins TRBV4-2 to TRBJ2-6; D ambiguous. Germline CDR1 is LGHNA and CDR2 is YNFKEQ. The CDR3 runs 15 residues. V shed 3 bases and J shed 2 bases, with 8 bases lying between them. The CDR3: CASSHLAAGANVLTF. For the CDR3, the DNA is TGTGCCAGCAGCCACTTAGCTGCTGGGGCCAACGTCCTGACTTTC.

This chain uses TRBV7-2 with TRBJ1-4; perhaps TRBD1 as D (6 bases). The CDR3 is 15 residues long. CDR1 is SGHTA and CDR2 is FQGNSA in the germline V gene. Trimming removed 5 bases at V and 5 bases at J, with 15 bases between. CDR3 protein: CASSPFLGANEKLFF. In DNA, the CDR3 is TGTGCCAGCAGCCCCTTCCTGGGGGCGAATGAAAAACTGTTTTTT.